This TCR beta chain was captured by sequencing in a study of blood T cell repertoires in COVID-19. Across the whole study: The United States, Italy and Spain provided the acute and convalescent COVID-19 samples. PBMCs, B-cell-depleted T cells, or T cells were the source of the cDNA or gDNA that made up the material.

Enrolment of Seattle patients took place during active infection, and they were followed longitudinally. CDR1 is SGDLS and CDR2 is YYNGEE in the germline V gene. This CDR3 has 15 amino acids. V lost 0 bases to trimming and J lost 3 bases; unmatched junction nucleotides: 6. In the original processing: The assay estimated nucleated cells by amplifying reference gene primers. TCRdb keeps only in-frame clones here, not all; method: immunoSEQ multiplex PCR. The DNA was the basis for D and trimming; V, J and clone size are from that table. The sample lists over 80,000 clones; around two thirds were seen once.

Sequencing was performed on peripheral blood. The V and J genes are TRBV9 and TRBJ2-7; 7 bases line up with TRBD2. This clonotype originated in a man between 70 and 80 years old with COVID-19, enrolled during active disease. The CDR3 DNA reads TGTGCCAGCAGCGTAGGTCGGCTAGCGGACTACGAGCAGTACTTC. This translates into CASSVGRLADYEQYF.